This TCR beta chain derives from a study of T cell changes during pregnancy in multiple sclerosis. Germline values: CDR1 SGHVS, CDR2 FQNEAQ. The CDR3 loop spans 15 amino acids. The germline V and J ends were trimmed by 6 bases and 3 bases, with 15 bases remaining between them. Profiling relied on immunoSEQ multiplex PCR, and the TCRdb table lists in-frame clones only, not all of them. The table lists approximately 44,000 clones, around 92% of them singletons. The chain employs TRBV7-8 and TRBJ1-5; tentative D call: TRBD1 (6 bases). The sample in question was CD4+ T cells from peripheral blood mononuclear cells, obtained in the second trimester of pregnancy. This receptor was obtained from a female donor in good health, enrolled as a control in a pregnancy study. In DNA form, the CDR3 reads TGTGCCAGCAGTATTCTTGGGGGCCTCAATCAGCCCCAGCATTTT. This translates into CASSILGGLNQPQHF.